This TCR beta chain was obtained from a study of T cells after yellow fever vaccination. In the study overall: Fractions containing few cells were prepared with SMART-Seq v4 Ultra Low Input.

Germline CDR1 is MNHEY and CDR2 is SMNVEV (reference sequence). The CDR3 runs to 14 residues. V lost 3 bases, J lost 9 bases, and 7 bases stayed unmatched. Template switching with 5'RACE generated the TCR cDNA and added a universal primer site and UMIs. MiXCR, run by TCRdb on the 5' RACE reads, gives a single entry per CDR3 protein. The sample gives about 260,000 distinct CDR3 sequences, 3.6% of which show up once; around 19% is in the top ten. Study findings and constraints: Boosting was followed by the reappearance of most primary-vaccination clones (less than 98% CD4, under 90% CD8). Relatively few clonotypes were ones that appeared in both CD4 and CD8 compartments.

This clonotype turned up a few times. Its antigen is not identified. The chain recombines TRBV27 with TRBJ2-1; 8 nucleotides line up with TRBD1. The sample in question was PBMCs, obtained 15 days after the yellow fever booster vaccination. The clonotype comes from a man aged 18 to 35 who received the YFV17D yellow fever vaccine. The CDR3 DNA follows: TGTGCCAGCAGTTTGACAGGGGATAGGAGTGAGCAGTTCTTC. It translates to CASSLTGDRSEQFF.